Shown below are 9 T cell receptor beta chains from a single sample sequenced in a study of response to subunit inactivated influenza vaccine. TCRdb recomputed calls from the RT-PCR reads with MiXCR, one row per CDR3 protein. The sample consists of a few hundred thousand distinct CDR3 sequences, 11% to 15% of them appearing once. The sample was PBMCs from blood, taken 11 to 12 days after vaccination. Receptor source: a man aged 45-60 years who received an inactivated influenza vaccine.

This clonotype was recorded many times. This chain uses TRBV12-3 or TRBV12-4 with TRBJ2-3; TRBD2 agrees at 10 bases. This CDR3 region has 16 residues. V shed 1 base, J shed 5 bases, and the junction held 6 bases outside the gene matches. The CDR3 coding sequence is TGTGCCAGCAGTTTAGTAGCGGGAGGAAGGGTAGATACGCAGTATTTT. Its protein is CASSLVAGGRVDTQYF.

Note on this clonotype: At one end, the junction sequence differs from germline, possibly due to a read error. The gene calls are TRBV24-1 and TRBJ2-2; D not resolved. Germline CDR1 is KGHDR and CDR2 is SFDVKD. There are 11 residues in the CDR3. The CDR3 here is CSTSFSGELFF. CDR3 in DNA: TGTTCCACCAGTTTCTCCGGGGAGCTGTTTTTT.

This clonotype turned up a few times. The chain employs TRBV28 and TRBJ2-4, with D maybe TRBD1 (6 bases). V gave up 3 bases and J gave up 1 base, with 10 bases separating them. This CDR3 has 15 residues. Germline CDR1 reads MDHEN; CDR2 reads SYDVKM. The DNA for the CDR3 is TGTGCCAGCAGTTTGGCAGGGGTTGCCAAAAACATTCAGTACTTC. It is translated as CASSLAGVAKNIQYF.

The rearrangement uses TRBV18 and TRBJ2-3; D may be TRBD1 (5 bases). The CDR3 loop spans 14 amino acids. Trimming took 3 bases from V and 4 from J, leaving 11 bases between them. Germline assignment: CDR1 KGHSH and CDR2 LQKENI. Here the CDR3 reads CASSPRDFSDTQYF. Written as DNA, the CDR3 is TGTGCCAGCTCACCCAGGGATTTCTCAGATACGCAGTATTTT.

The chain combines TRBV29-1 with TRBJ2-2, with a weak D call TRBD2 (6 bases). The CDR3 extends over 14 amino acids. From germline, CDR1 is SQVTM and CDR2 ANQGSEA. With 5 bases removed from V and 6 bases from J, the gap between germline ends came to 16 bases. CDR3: CSVTPQGGAGELFF. CDR3 DNA sequence: TGCAGCGTTACCCCCCAGGGAGGCGCCGGGGAGCTGTTTTTT.

This clonotype was detected only a few times. The chain employs TRBV3-1 and TRBJ2-3; D might be TRBD2 (5 bases). Germline V gene data show CDR1 as LGHDT and CDR2 as YNNKEL (reference sequence). There are 16 residues in the CDR3. Between the trimmed V and J ends, which lost 5 bases and 5 bases, there was a span of 20 bases. The DNA of the CDR3 is TGTGCCAGCAGCACCCATTCGGGATTCGGTAGAGATACGCAGTATTTT. Protein: CASSTHSGFGRDTQYF.

Only a few counts were recorded for this clonotype. V is TRBV7-2 and J is TRBJ2-1, with 8 nucleotides matching TRBD2. J was trimmed by 8 bases and V by 6 bases; bases with no gene match: 12. CDR3 size: 15 residues. In germline, CDR1 is SGHTA, CDR2 FQGNSA. The CDR3 loop reads CASRKGLALVHEQFF. The CDR3 DNA reads as TGTGCCAGCAGAAAAGGACTAGCCCTTGTCCATGAGCAGTTCTTC.

In this sample, this clonotype turned up a few times. The rearrangement links TRBV28 to TRBJ2-1; a possible D gene is TRBD2 (5 bases). Per germline, CDR1 MDHEN and CDR2 SYDVKM. The CDR3 is 16 residues long. With 6 bases removed from V and 6 bases from J, the gap between germline ends came to 21 bases. CDR3 sequence (DNA): TGTGCCAGCAGGAGGACCGGGATTTCGATCACCAATGAGCAGTTCTTC. Translated, it gives CASRRTGISITNEQFF.

The chain joins TRBV5-1 to TRBJ2-1, with 11 bases that match TRBD2. Losses at the gene ends were 2 bases for V and 7 bases for J; bases not matched to a gene: 8. CDR3 length: 16 residues. Germline V gives CDR1 SGHRS, CDR2 YFSETQ. DNA for the CDR3: TGCGCCAGCAGCTTCAAACCACTAGCGGGAGCTAATGAGCAGTTCTTC. This translates into CASSFKPLAGANEQFF.